Listed here are 2 T cell receptor beta chains from one sample, sequenced in a study of beta chain features in type 1 diabetes. The whole isolated RNA underwent reverse transcription, so sequencing captured expressed TCRB transcripts. Repertoires were generated with immunoSEQ multiplex PCR, while TCRdb's copy carries only in-frame clones and drops some. The sample includes 500,000 to 700,000 clones, about a sixth of them seen just once. Sequenced: naive CD4+ T cells from blood. All receptors derive from a man aged 18 to 29 in good health.

The chain has TRBV5-1 and TRBJ1-1; TRBD1 is a possible D gene (6 bases). The CDR3 is 15 residues long. Trimming took 1 base from V and 5 from J, leaving 15 bases between them. CDR1 and CDR2 from the germline V gene are SGHRS and YFSETQ. The CDR3 here is CASSLRVQGRTEAFF. Here the CDR3 DNA reads TGCGCCAGCAGCTTGCGAGTGCAGGGGCGAACTGAAGCTTTCTTT. Variable domain in full (rest from reference TRBV5-1 and TRBJ1-1): KAGVTQTPRYLIKTRGQQVTLSCSPISGHRSVSWYQQTPGQGLQFLFEYFSETQRNKGNFPGRFSGRQFSNSRSEMNVSTLELGDSALYLCASSLRVQGRTEAFFGQGTRLTVV.

This clone was counted only a few times. The junction shows a germline mismatch at one end, possibly a read error. V gene TRBV11-2 combines with J gene TRBJ2-1; D is uncertain. Germline V gene lookup returns CDR1 SGHAT and CDR2 FQNNGV. The CDR3 extends over 19 amino acids. The DNA for the CDR3 is TGTGCCAGCAGCATAGAAGGAAGTCGGGCGTCCCTCCGCCCTACTGAGCAGTTCTTC. Its translation is CASSIEGSRASLRPTEQFF.